These 8 T cell receptor beta chains were sequenced from one sample in a study of shared clonotypes between healthy human individuals. This table comes from immunoSEQ multiplex PCR, and its TCRdb copy is limited to in-frame clones, with some not included. Of roughly 2.5 million clones listed, more than 90% are singletons. The sequencing input was naive CD4+ T cells sorted from blood. Noted subset: CD45RA+ positively selected. The receptors were sampled from a man aged 18 to 35 in good health.

The chain carries TRBV18 and TRBJ1-6, with 7 nucleotides matching TRBD1. V trimming: 3 bases; J trimming: 6 bases; junction bases outside the gene matches: 8. This CDR3 contains 16 residues. CDR1 and CDR2 from the germline V gene are KGHSH and LQKENI. CDR3 nucleotide sequence: TGTGCCAGCTCACCCCCGACAGGGCTCTTTAATTCACCCCTCCACTTT. Protein sequence: CASSPPTGLFNSPLHF.

The chain recombines TRBV10-3 with TRBJ2-5, with 9 bases aligning to TRBD1. CDR3 length: 13 amino acids. Trimming cost V 6 bases and J 5 bases; bases outside gene matches: 4. CDR1 and CDR2 (germline): ENHRY, SYGVKD. DNA of the CDR3: TGTGCCATCAGACTCGGACAGGGGGAGACCCAGTACTTC. Translation gives CAIRLGQGETQYF.

Notes on this clone: This same CDR3 is encoded by further DNA sequences in the sample. J is TRBJ1-1 and V is TRBV5-1; D is undetermined. Germline V CDR1 and CDR2: SGHRS, YFSETQ. The CDR3 consists of 15 residues. V lost 0 bases, J lost 0 bases, and 9 bases lay in between. CDR3 bases: TGCGCCAGCAGCTTGGCCGGTCCCTTGAACACTGAAGCTTTCTTT. Translation gives CASSLAGPLNTEAFF.

About this clone itself: Additional DNA sequences in this sample encode the identical CDR3. The CDR3 sequence is CASSEQGSGNTIYF. The CDR3, as DNA: TGTGCCAGCAGTGAACAAGGGTCTGGAAACACCATATATTTT. This sequence joins TRBV2 and TRBJ1-3; no reliable D call. Per germline, CDR1 SNHLY and CDR2 FYNNEI. The V end lost 2 bases, the J end lost 1 base, and 6 bases lay between the germline ends. This CDR3 spans 14 amino acids.

Regarding this clone: This sample also contains other DNA sequences that code for the same CDR3. The chain uses TRBV30 and TRBJ2-2; TRBD2 matches 10 bases. The ends lost 3 bases at V and 5 bases at J; junction bases unmatched: 3. This CDR3 has 14 residues. CDR1 is GTSNPN and CDR2 is SVGIG in the germline V gene (reference sequence). This CDR3 is CAWRVAGGTGELFF. Here the CDR3 DNA reads TGTGCCTGGAGGGTAGCGGGAGGTACCGGGGAGCTGTTTTTT.

This clone was counted a single time. The V gene is TRBV28, the J gene TRBJ1-2; D is perhaps TRBD1 (6 bases). Germline V gene lookup returns CDR1 MDHEN and CDR2 SYDVKM. V was cut by 3 bases and J by 4 bases, with 15 bases left in between. The length of the CDR3 is 15 residues. CDR3 coding DNA: TGTGCCAGCAGTTTCCCTGCAGGGGCCCCCTATGGCTACACCTTC. Translation: CASSFPAGAPYGYTF.

The count of this clone is one. The chain employs TRBV28 and TRBJ2-7; D possibly matches TRBD1 or TRBD2 (7 bases each). The CDR3 spans 15 residues. V dropped 4 bases and J dropped 5 bases, with 18 bases sitting between them. From germline, CDR1 is MDHEN and CDR2 SYDVKM. CDR3 in DNA: TGTGCCAGCAGTTCGCCGGGAGGACAGGCCCACGAGCAGTACTTC. It specifies CASSSPGGQAHEQYF. Together with reference TRBV28 and TRBJ2-7, the CDR3 gives the full variable domain: DVKVTQSSRYLVKRTGEKVFLECVQDMDHENMFWYRQDPGLGLRLIYFSYDVKMKEKGDIPEGYSVSREKKERFSLILESASTNQTSMYLCASSSPGGQAHEQYFGPGTRLTVT.

The chain employs TRBV9 and TRBJ2-7, with D possibly matching TRBD2 (6 bases). This CDR3 is built from 16 residues. The germline V gene encodes CDR1 SGDLS and CDR2 YYNGEE. V lost 2 bases to trimming and J lost 2 bases, with 17 bases between them. The CDR3 loop reads CASSVKSGRDPYEQYF. CDR3 coding DNA: TGTGCCAGCAGCGTTAAGTCAGGGCGGGACCCCTACGAGCAGTACTTC. The entire variable domain, with the rest obtained from reference TRBV9 and TRBJ2-7, is as follows: DSGVTQTPKHLITATGQRVTLRCSPRSGDLSVYWYQQSLDQGLQFLIQYYNGEERAKGNILERFSAQQFPDLHSELNLSSLELGDSALYFCASSVKSGRDPYEQYFGPGTRLTVT.